A single sample is the source of the 15 T cell receptor beta chains below, sequenced in a study of cytomegalovirus exposure and HLA in healthy donors. PCR involved 60 Vbeta and 13 Jbeta primers. Sequenced by immunoSEQ multiplex PCR; TCRdb stores in-frame clones only, minus some. The sample lists some 150,000 clones; around four fifths were seen once. Specimen: PBMCs. These receptors were taken from a man aged 40-50 years in good health and CMV-seronegative.

This clone was picked up one time. The CDR3 loop is CASSLVPLRLAANEQFF. CDR3 nucleotides: TGTGCCAGCAGTCTGGTCCCCCTTAGACTAGCGGCCAATGAGCAGTTCTTC. J is TRBJ2-1 and V is TRBV27; 9 nucleotides match TRBD2. This CDR3 is built from 17 residues. Germline V gene sequence: CDR1 MNHEY, CDR2 SMNVEV (reference sequence). Trimming cost V 5 bases and J 6 bases; bases outside gene matches: 14.

This clone was seen a handful of times. This chain uses TRBV5-1 with TRBJ2-7; 11 bases are shared with TRBD2. Germline values: CDR1 SGHRS, CDR2 YFSETQ. The trim removed 0 bases at V and 6 bases at J, leaving 5 bases unmatched. The CDR3 covers 15 residues. The CDR3 bases are TGCGCCAGCAGCTTGGTTCTAGCGGGGGGATCCGAGCAGTACTTC. This codes for CASSLVLAGGSEQYF.

Only a few counts were recorded for this clone. This chain connects TRBV19 to TRBJ1-3; no reliable D call. There are 14 residues in the CDR3. V was shortened by 9 bases and J by 0 bases, with 12 bases between the two germline ends. CDR1 LNHDA and CDR2 SQIVND come from the germline V gene (reference sequence). DNA for the CDR3: TGTGCCAGCCTCGATAGAAGCTCTGGAAACACCATATATTTT. Translated, it gives CASLDRSSGNTIYF.

This chain joins TRBV15 and TRBJ2-1; 8 positions match TRBD2. The CDR3 consists of 17 residues. The J segment lost 0 bases and the V segment lost 5 bases, leaving 9 bases of the junction unmatched. Germline V lookup: CDR1 LNHNV, CDR2 YYDKDF (reference sequence). DNA of the CDR3: TGTGCCACCAGCGGCCGGCTAGCGGGCTTCTCCTACAATGAGCAGTTCTTC. Amino acids: CATSGRLAGFSYNEQFF. The full variable domain, with the rest looked up from reference TRBV15 and TRBJ2-1, is DAMVIQNPRYQVTQFGKPVTLSCSQTLNHNVMYWYQQKSSQAPKLLFHYYDKDFNNEADTPDNFQSRRPNTSFCFLDIRSPGLGDTAMYLCATSGRLAGFSYNEQFFGPGTRLTVL.

The V and J genes are TRBV7-2 and TRBJ2-1; 7 bases line up with TRBD2. This CDR3 is built from 17 residues. V shed 5 bases and J 6 bases; nucleotides not matched to a gene: 16. Germline V gives CDR1 SGHTA, CDR2 FQGNSA. Here the CDR3 DNA reads TGTGCCAGCAGCCGGGGGGTCTCCGGGACTATCAGCAATGAGCAGTTCTTC. Translated, it gives CASSRGVSGTISNEQFF.

The rearrangement joins TRBV29-1 to TRBJ2-7, with a possible D match to TRBD2 (5 bases). The germline CDR1 and CDR2 sequences are SQVTM and ANQGSEA. The V end lost 4 bases, the J end lost 2 bases, and 15 bases lay between the germline ends. The CDR3 consists of 14 residues. The CDR3 protein is CSVGPKTGTYEQYF. In DNA form, the CDR3 reads TGCAGCGTTGGCCCCAAGACGGGGACCTACGAGCAGTACTTC.

The chain combines TRBV4-1 with TRBJ2-2; no reliable D call. Between the trimmed V and J ends, which lost 1 base and 3 bases, there was a span of 3 bases. CDR1 is MGHRA and CDR2 is YSYEKL in the germline V gene. There are 13 residues in the CDR3. In DNA, the CDR3 is TGCGCCAGCAGCCAAGCCGACACCGGGGAGCTGTTTTTT. Translation gives CASSQADTGELFF.

This clone has more than one count but fewer than ten. V and J are TRBV2 and TRBJ1-5; 7 bases are shared with TRBD1. The CDR3 spans 16 residues. The junction had 13 bases not matched to a gene; V was cut back by 8 bases and J by 3 bases. The V gene's germline CDR1 is SNHLY and CDR2 FYNNEI. CDR3 residues: CASHSGKQGHNQPQHF. CDR3 DNA: TGTGCCAGCCATTCTGGTAAACAGGGGCACAATCAGCCCCAGCATTTT.

The chain combines TRBV6-6 with TRBJ2-3; the match to TRBD2 covers 11 bases. CDR1 and CDR2 from the germline V gene are MNHNY and SVGAGI (reference sequence). With V trimmed by 6 bases and J by 2 bases, 7 bases remained unmatched. The CDR3 runs to 16 residues. The CDR3 spells CASRRSLAGVTDTQYF. The CDR3 DNA reads TGTGCCAGCAGGCGTTCACTAGCGGGGGTCACAGATACGCAGTATTTT.

With respect to this clone: Different DNA sequences within this sample yield the same CDR3. The rearrangement links TRBV7-9 to TRBJ2-1; 7 bases map to TRBD2. Germline-derived CDR1 and CDR2 are SEHNR and FQNEAQ (reference sequence). The CDR3 sequence is 17 residues long. V shed 0 bases and J 3 bases; nucleotides not matched to a gene: 8. The CDR3 spells CASSLAPLRELYNEQFF. CDR3 bases: TGTGCCAGCAGCTTAGCGCCCTTGCGGGAGCTCTACAATGAGCAGTTCTTC.

J is TRBJ1-2 and V is TRBV5-6; 7 bases are shared with TRBD1. This CDR3 spans 12 amino acids. From germline, CDR1 is SGHDT and CDR2 YYEEEE. V gave up 5 bases and J gave up 8 bases; unmatched junction bases: 6. The CDR3 DNA follows: TGTGCCAGCAGGGGACAGCCCCAGGGCTACACCTTC. It is translated as CASRGQPQGYTF. The full variable domain, rest sourced from reference TRBV5-6 and TRBJ1-2, is DAGVTQSPTHLIKTRGQQVTLRCSPKSGHDTVSWYQQALGQGPQFIFQYYEEEERQRGNFPDRFSGHQFPNYSSELNVNALLLGDSALYLCASRGQPQGYTFGSGTRLTVV.

This clone was seen more than once but under ten times. The rearrangement joins TRBV27 to TRBJ2-1, with 11 bases lining up with TRBD2. The CDR3 is 14 amino acids. Germline V gene sequence: CDR1 MNHEY, CDR2 SMNVEV (reference sequence). The trim removed 4 bases at V and 7 bases at J, leaving 3 bases unmatched. CDR3 DNA: TGTGCCAGCAGTTCCGGGACTAGCGGAAATGAGCAGTTCTTC. This gives the protein CASSSGTSGNEQFF.

This chain links TRBV11-2 with TRBJ1-5; perhaps TRBD1 as D (6 bases). The germline gives CDR1 SGHAT, CDR2 FQNNGV. The CDR3 extends over 15 amino acids. V was cut by 5 bases and J by 3 bases, with 14 bases left in between. The CDR3 nucleotides read TGTGCCAGCAGCCTAAACGGACAGCCCAATCAGCCCCAGCATTTT. This gives the protein CASSLNGQPNQPQHF.

This clone was recorded only once. This rearrangement joins TRBV7-2 to TRBJ2-4; a possible D gene is TRBD2 (6 bases). CDR1 and CDR2 from the germline V gene are SGHTA and FQGNSA. Deletions cut 8 bases from V and 10 bases from J, with 27 bases between. This CDR3 is 16 amino acids long. The CDR3 DNA reads TGTGCCAGCGCCTTATTCCCGGGACTGGGGGGAGGTATTCAGTACTTC. Residues: CASALFPGLGGGIQYF. The full variable domain, in which reference TRBV7-2 and TRBJ2-4 provide the parts outside the CDR3, is GAGVSQSPSNKVTEKGKDVELRCDPISGHTALYWYRQSLGQGLEFLIYFQGNSAPDKSGLPSDRFSAERTGGSVSTLTIQRTQQEDSAVYLCASALFPGLGGGIQYFGAGTRLSVL.

This clone showed up just once. The rearrangement joins TRBV5-1 to TRBJ2-1, with 9 bases matching TRBD2. The J segment lost 7 bases and the V segment lost 1 base, leaving 6 bases of the junction unmatched. Germline assignment: CDR1 SGHRS and CDR2 YFSETQ. The CDR3 is 15 amino acids. The CDR3 loop reads CASSLMAGGRNEQFF. The CDR3 nucleotides read TGCGCCAGCAGCTTGATGGCGGGGGGGCGTAATGAGCAGTTCTTC.